The text below deals with one TCR beta chain. Its antigen remains unidentified. Repertoires were generated with immunoSEQ multiplex PCR, while TCRdb's copy carries only in-frame clones and drops some. The sample yields approximately 20,000 clones, about three quarters seen once. This CDR3 is 12 amino acids long. From germline, CDR1 is SGHKS and CDR2 YYEKEE (reference sequence). V was clipped by 0 bases and J by 7 bases, with 5 bases between them. This record belongs to a study of OX40 agonist ivuxolimab in advanced cancers. Study overall: Patients undergoing dose escalation presented with hepatocellular carcinoma, melanoma, renal cell or head and neck cancer. Partial responses were recorded for three patients, including one with hepatocellular carcinoma and two with cutaneous melanoma.

The study's findings and limits: CD8+ T cells showed, on average, more clonal expansion than CD4+ cells.

This clonotype was obtained from an adult with an advanced solid tumor such as melanoma, head and neck, liver or kidney cancer. The material was CD4+ or CD8+ T cells sorted from blood, obtained in a trial of the OX40 agonist ivuxolimab. V gene TRBV5-5 combines with J gene TRBJ2-1, with a weak D call TRBD1 (5 bases). The CDR3 DNA follows: TGTGCCAGCAGCTTGGCAGGGAATGAGCAGTTCTTC. Amino acid sequence: CASSLAGNEQFF.